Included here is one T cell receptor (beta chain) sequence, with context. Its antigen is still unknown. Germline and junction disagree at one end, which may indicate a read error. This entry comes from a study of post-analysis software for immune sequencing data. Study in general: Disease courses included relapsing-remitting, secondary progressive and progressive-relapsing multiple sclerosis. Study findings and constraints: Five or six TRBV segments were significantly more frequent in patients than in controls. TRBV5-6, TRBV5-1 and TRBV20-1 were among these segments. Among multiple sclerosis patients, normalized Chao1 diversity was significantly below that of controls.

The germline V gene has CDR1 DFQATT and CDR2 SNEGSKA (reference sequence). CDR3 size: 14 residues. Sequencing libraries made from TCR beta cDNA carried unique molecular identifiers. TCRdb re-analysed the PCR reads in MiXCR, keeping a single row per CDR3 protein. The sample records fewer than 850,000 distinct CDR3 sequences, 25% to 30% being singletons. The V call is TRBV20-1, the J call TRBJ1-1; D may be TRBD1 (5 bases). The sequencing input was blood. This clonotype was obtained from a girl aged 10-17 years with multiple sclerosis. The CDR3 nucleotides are TGCGGTGCTAGAGACGCAGGGTTGGGCACTGAAGCTTTCTTT. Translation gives CGARDAGLGTEAFF.